This T cell receptor (beta chain) originates from a study of T cell responses to AZD1222 COVID-19 vaccine. Study-level points and caveats: Dominant at 160-218 and 743-854, vaccine-associated CD4 TCRs also spanned spike.

Profiling relied on immunoSEQ multiplex PCR, and the TCRdb table lists in-frame clones only, not all of them. In the table there are some 150,000 clones, 87% of which are singletons. About this clone: What it binds is not known.

Germline CDR1 is MNHEY and CDR2 is SMNVEV (reference sequence). Trimming at V came to 5 bases and at J to 6 bases, leaving 5 bases not matched to a gene. The CDR3 is made up of 14 amino acids. The sample here was peripheral blood, taken 28 days after the second AZD1222 dose. The chain employs TRBV27 and TRBJ2-2, with 8 nucleotides matching TRBD1. The clonotype originates from an adult who received the AZD1222 COVID-19 vaccine. CDR3 in amino acids: CASSATQGAGELFF. CDR3 nucleotide sequence: TGTGCCAGCAGTGCGACACAGGGGGCCGGGGAGCTGTTTTTT.